These 5 T cell receptor beta chains share one sample of origin, sequenced in a study of T cells in Graves' hyperthyroidism and ophthalmopathy. From RNA transcripts, TCR beta CDR3 regions were amplified. HTBI primers were employed in a first-round RT-PCR of the TCR CDR3. In TCRdb, the multiplex PCR reads were re-called with MiXCR into one record per CDR3 protein. This sample has over 700,000 distinct CDR3 sequences, with over 35% found just once. The sample comprised blood. These TCRs come from a woman aged 40 to 49 with Graves' hyperthyroidism.

This clonotype was observed many times. V and J are TRBV20-1 and TRBJ1-3, with D hard to call. Per germline, CDR1 DFQATT and CDR2 SNEGSKA (reference sequence). This CDR3 contains 15 residues. V lost 3 bases, J lost 2 bases, and 14 bases lay in between. The CDR3 DNA is TGCAGTGCTAGCCGTAAGGGCACTGCTGGAAACACCATATATTTT. Translated, it gives CSASRKGTAGNTIYF.

This clonotype has more than one count but fewer than ten. CDR3 DNA sequence: TGTGCCAGCAGCTCCCCGGGACCACCGACTGGCTACACCTTC. It codes for CASSSPGPPTGYTF. The chain uses TRBV7-9 and TRBJ1-2; tentative D call: TRBD1 (5 bases). This CDR3 region has 14 residues. CDR1 and CDR2 (germline): SEHNR, FQNEAQ (reference sequence). V was pared by 4 bases and J by 7 bases, with 16 bases between.

In this sample, this clonotype turned up once. One end of the junction varies from germline; a read error may be responsible. The gene calls are TRBV7-2 and TRBJ2-5; D unclear. The CDR3 has 11 amino acids. Germline-derived CDR1 and CDR2 are SGHTA and FQGNSA. The CDR3 reads CAGSAEETQYF. Written as DNA, the CDR3 is TGTGCCGGCAGCGCCGAGGAGACCCAGTACTTC.

This clonotype has just a few counts. V gene TRBV30 combines with J gene TRBJ1-1; D is uncertain. This CDR3 has 11 residues. V lost 3 bases to trimming and J lost 11 bases, with 13 bases between them. The germline V gene has CDR1 GTSNPN and CDR2 SVGIG (reference sequence). As DNA, the CDR3 is TGTGCCTGGAGAACGGCCGCTGCGGCTTTCTTT. Residues: CAWRTAAAAFF.

About this clonotype: This may stem from a read error, because a much larger clone lies one nucleotide away. The CDR3: CAGSVGGAIEKLFF. The CDR3 bases are TGTGCCGGCAGCGTAGGAGGGGCTATCGAAAAACTGTTTTTT. V and J are TRBV12-3 or TRBV12-4 and TRBJ1-4; D is possibly TRBD1 (5 bases). The CDR3 consists of 14 residues.